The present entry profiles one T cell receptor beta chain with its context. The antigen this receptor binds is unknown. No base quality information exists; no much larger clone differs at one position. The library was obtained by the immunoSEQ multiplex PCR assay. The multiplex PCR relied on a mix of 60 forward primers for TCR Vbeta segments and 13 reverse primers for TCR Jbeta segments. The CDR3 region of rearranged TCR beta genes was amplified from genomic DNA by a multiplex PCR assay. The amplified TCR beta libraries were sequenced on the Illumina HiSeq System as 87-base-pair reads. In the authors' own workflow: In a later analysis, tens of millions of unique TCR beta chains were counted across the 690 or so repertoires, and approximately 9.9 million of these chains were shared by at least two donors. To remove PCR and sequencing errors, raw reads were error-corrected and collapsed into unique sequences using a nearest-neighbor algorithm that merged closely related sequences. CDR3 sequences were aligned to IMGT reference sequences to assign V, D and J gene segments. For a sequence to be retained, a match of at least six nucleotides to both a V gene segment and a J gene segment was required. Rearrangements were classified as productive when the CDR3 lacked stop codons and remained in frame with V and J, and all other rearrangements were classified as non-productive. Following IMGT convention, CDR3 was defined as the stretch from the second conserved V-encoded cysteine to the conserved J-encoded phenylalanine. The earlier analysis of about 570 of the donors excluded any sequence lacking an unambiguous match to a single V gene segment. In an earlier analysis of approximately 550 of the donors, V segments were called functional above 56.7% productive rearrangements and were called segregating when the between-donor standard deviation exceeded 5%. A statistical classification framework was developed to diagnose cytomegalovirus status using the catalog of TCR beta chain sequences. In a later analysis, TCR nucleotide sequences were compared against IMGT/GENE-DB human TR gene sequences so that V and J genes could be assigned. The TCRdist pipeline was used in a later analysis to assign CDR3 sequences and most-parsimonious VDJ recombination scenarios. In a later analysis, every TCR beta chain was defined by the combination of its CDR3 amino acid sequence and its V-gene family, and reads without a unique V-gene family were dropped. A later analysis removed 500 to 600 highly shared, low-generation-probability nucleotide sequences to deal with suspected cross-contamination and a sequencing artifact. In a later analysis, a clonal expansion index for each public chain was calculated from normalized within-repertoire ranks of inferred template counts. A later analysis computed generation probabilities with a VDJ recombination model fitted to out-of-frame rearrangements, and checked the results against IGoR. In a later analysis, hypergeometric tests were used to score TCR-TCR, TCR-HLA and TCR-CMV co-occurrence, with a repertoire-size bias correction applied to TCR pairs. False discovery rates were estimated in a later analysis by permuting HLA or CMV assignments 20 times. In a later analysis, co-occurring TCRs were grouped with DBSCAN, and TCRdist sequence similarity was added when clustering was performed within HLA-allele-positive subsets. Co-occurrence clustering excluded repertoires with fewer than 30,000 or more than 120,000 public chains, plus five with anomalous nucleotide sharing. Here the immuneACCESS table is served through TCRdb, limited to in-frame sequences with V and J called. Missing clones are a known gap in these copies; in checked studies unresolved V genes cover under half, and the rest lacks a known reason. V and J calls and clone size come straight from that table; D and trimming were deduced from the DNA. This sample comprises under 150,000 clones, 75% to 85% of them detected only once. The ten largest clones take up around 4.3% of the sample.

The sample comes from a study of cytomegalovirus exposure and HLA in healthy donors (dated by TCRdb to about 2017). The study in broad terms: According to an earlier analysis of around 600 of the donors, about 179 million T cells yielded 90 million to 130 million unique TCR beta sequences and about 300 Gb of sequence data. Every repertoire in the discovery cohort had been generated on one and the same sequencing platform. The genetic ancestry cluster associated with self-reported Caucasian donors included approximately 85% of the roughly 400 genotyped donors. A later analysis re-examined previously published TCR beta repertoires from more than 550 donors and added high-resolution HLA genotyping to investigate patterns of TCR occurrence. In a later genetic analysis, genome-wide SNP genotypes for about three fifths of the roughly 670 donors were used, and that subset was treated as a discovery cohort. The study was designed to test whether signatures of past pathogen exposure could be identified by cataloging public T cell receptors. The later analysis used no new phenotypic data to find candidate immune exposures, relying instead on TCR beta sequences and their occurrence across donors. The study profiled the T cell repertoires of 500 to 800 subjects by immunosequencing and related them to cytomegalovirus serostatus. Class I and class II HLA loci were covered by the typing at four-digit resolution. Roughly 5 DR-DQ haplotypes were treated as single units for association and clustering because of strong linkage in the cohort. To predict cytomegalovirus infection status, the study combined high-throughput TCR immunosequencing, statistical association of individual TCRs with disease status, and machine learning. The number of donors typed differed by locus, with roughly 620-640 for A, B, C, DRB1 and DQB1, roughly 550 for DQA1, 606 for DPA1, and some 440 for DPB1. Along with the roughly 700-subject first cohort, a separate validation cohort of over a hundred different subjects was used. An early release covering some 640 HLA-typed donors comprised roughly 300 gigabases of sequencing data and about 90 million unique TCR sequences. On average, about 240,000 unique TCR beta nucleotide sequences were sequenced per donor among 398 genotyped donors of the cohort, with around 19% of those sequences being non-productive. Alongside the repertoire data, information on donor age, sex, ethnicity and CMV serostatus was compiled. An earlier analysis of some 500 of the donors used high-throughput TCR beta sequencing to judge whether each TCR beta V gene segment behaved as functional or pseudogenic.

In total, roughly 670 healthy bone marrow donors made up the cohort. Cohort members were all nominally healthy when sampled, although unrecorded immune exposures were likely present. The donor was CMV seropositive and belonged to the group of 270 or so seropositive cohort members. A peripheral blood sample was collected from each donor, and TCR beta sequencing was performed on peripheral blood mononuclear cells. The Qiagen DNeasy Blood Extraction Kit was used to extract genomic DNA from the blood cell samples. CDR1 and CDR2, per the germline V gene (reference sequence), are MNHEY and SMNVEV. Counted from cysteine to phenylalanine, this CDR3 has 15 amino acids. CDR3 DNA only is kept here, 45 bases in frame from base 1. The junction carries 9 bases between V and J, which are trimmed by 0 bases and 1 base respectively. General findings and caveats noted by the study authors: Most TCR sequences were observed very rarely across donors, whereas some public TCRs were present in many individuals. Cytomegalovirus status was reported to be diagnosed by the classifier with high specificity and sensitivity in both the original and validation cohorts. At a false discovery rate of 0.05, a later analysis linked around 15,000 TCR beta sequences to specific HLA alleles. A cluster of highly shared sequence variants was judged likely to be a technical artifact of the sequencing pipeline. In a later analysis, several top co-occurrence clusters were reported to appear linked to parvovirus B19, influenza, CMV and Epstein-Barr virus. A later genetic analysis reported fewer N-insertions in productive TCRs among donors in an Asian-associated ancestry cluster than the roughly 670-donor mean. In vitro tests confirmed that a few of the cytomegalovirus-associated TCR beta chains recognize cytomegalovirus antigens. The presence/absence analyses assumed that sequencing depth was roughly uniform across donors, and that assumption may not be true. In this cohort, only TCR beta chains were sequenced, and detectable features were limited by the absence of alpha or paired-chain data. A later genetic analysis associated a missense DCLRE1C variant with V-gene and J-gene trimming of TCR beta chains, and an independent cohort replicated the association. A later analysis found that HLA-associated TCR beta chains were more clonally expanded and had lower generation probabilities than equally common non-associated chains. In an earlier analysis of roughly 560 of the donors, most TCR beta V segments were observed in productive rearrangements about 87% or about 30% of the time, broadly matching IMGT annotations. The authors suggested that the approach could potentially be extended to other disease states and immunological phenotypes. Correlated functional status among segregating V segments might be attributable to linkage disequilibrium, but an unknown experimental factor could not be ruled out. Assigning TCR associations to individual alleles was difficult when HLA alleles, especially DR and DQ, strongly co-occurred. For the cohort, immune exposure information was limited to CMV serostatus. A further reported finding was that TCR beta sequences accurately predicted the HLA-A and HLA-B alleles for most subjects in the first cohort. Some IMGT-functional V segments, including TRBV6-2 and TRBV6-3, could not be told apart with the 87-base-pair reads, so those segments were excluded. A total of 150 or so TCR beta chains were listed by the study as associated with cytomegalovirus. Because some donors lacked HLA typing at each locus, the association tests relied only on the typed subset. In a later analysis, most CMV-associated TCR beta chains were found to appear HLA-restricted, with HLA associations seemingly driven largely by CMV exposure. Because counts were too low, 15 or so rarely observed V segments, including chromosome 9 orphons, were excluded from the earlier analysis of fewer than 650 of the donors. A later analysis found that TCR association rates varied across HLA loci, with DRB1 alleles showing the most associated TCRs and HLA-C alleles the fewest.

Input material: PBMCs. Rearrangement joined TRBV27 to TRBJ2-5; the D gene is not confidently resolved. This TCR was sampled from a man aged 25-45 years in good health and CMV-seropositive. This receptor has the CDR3 CASSLSPILQETQYF. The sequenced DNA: TGTGCCAGCAGTTTATCCCCCATACTCCAAGAGACCCAGTACTTC.